A selection of T cell receptor beta chains follows, all from one sample in a study of T cells after posttransplantation cyclophosphamide. Sequencing used immunoSEQ multiplex PCR; TCRdb keeps in-frame clones, though not all of them. The sample shows about 10,000 clones, none of them appearing just once. The sample in question was PBMCs, obtained after allogeneic stem cell transplant with posttransplant cyclophosphamide. Receptors were obtained from a female patient in her forties who received an allogeneic stem cell transplant from a related donor, was CMV-positive, and had no GVHD. A share of the T cells may be of graft donor origin. Each CDR3 is given with its conserved first and last residue. D genes are given only for firm matches. Size values are once, few and many counts, or a class for expanded clones, and some rows have none.

d_gene	v_gene	abundance	j_gene	CDR3nt	CDR3aa
-	TRBV2	many	TRBJ1-5	TGTGCCAGCAGTTCAGGGGACGGGCGTAGCAATCAGCCCCAGCATTTT	CASSSGDGRSNQPQHF
-	TRBV11-2	many	TRBJ2-1	TGTGCCAGCAGCTTTGGTGCGGGCCGCTCCTACAATGAGCAGTTCTTC	CASSFGAGRSYNEQFF
TRBD1	TRBV19	many	TRBJ1-2	TGTGCCAGTACCCTCCGGACAGGGGGCTATGGCTACACCTTC	CASTLRTGGYGYTF
TRBD2	TRBV29-1	many	TRBJ2-1	TGCAGCGTCCTCAGCGGGGTTAACAATGAGCAGTTCTTC	CSVLSGVNNEQFF
-	TRBV2	many	TRBJ2-7	TGTGCCAGCAGTAAAGGACAGACCCTTCCCTACGAGCAGTACTTC	CASSKGQTLPYEQYF
TRBD2	TRBV6-4	many	TRBJ2-5	TGTGCCAGCAGTTGGCGGGGGGTCCCACGGACCCAGTACTTC	CASSWRGVPRTQYF
-	TRBV5-1	many	TRBJ2-1	TGCGCCAGCCGCTCGGGGGTGGACAATGAGCAGTTCTTC	CASRSGVDNEQFF
TRBD1	TRBV2	many	TRBJ1-3	TGTGCCAGCAAATACAGGGGAAATCGCTCTGGAAACACCATATATTTT	CASKYRGNRSGNTIYF
-	TRBV11-2	many	TRBJ1-1	TGTGCCAGCAGCTTAGATCGGGTCACTGAAGCTTTCTTT	CASSLDRVTEAFF
-	TRBV9	-	TRBJ2-2	TGTGCCAGCAGCGCTCAAACGGTATCCACCGGGGAGCTGTTTTTT	CASSAQTVSTGELFF
-	TRBV9	few	TRBJ2-7	TGTGCCATCATTTTCAAACAGGAGACGGCATACGAGCAGTACTTC	CAIIFKQETAYEQYF
-	TRBV7-6	few	TRBJ2-5	TGTGCCAGCAGCTTAGCTGGAGGGAGCGGTTTCCAAGAGACCCAGTACTTC	CASSLAGGSGFQETQYF
TRBD1	TRBV27	many	TRBJ2-7	TGTGCCAGCAGCTCTCGACAGGGCTACGAGCAGTACTTC	CASSSRQGYEQYF
-	TRBV6-1	many	TRBJ1-2	TGTGCCAGCAGTGAAGCGGGGCAGGTCTATGGCTACACCTTC	CASSEAGQVYGYTF
TRBD1	TRBV18	many	TRBJ1-2	TGTGCCAGCTCACCTAATCCGGGACAGGGCAGTGGCTACACCTTC	CASSPNPGQGSGYTF
TRBD2	TRBV7-2	many	TRBJ2-1	TGTGCCAGCAGCTTAGGACCAGCGGGGGGTGTTAATGAGCAGTTCTTC	CASSLGPAGGVNEQFF
-	TRBV6-5	many	TRBJ2-5	TGTGCCAGCAGTAAACGCGTATCGGGCGGGGAGACCCAGTACTTC	CASSKRVSGGETQYF
TRBD1	TRBV6-2/TRBV6-3	many	TRBJ2-7	TGTGCCAGCAGTTGTTCCACGGGACAGGGGGCCTACGAGCAGTACTTC	CASSCSTGQGAYEQYF
-	TRBV28	many	TRBJ2-7	TGTGCCAGCAGTTTGAGCCCAGGGTTATACGAGCAGTACTTC	CASSLSPGLYEQYF
TRBD1	TRBV10-3	many	TRBJ1-6	TGTGCCATCAGGCAATCAGGGGGATTCGACTCACCCCTCCACTTT	CAIRQSGGFDSPLHF
TRBD1	TRBV12-3/TRBV12-4	many	TRBJ2-2	TGTGCCAGCAGTTTAACTCGGGCAGGGGGCACCGGGGAGCTGTTTTTT	CASSLTRAGGTGELFF
-	TRBV5-8	many	TRBJ1-2	TGTGCCAGCAGCCCCCGATATTTTCGGTATGGCTACACCTTC	CASSPRYFRYGYTF
TRBD2	TRBV2	many	TRBJ2-3	TGTGCCAGCAGTGTGGGAATCCCCGGCGGGGGGGTTACAGATACGCAGTATTTT	CASSVGIPGGGVTDTQYF
-	TRBV25-1	many	TRBJ2-3	TGTGCCAGCACCGAGGGTAAAGATACGCAGTATTTT	CASTEGKDTQYF
-	TRBV7-8	many	TRBJ2-1	TGTGCCAGCAGCTCGAGCGCGGGACTTCACTACAATGAGCAGTTCTTC	CASSSSAGLHYNEQFF
-	TRBV6-5	many	TRBJ1-2	TGTGCCAGCAGTAAGATGAAAGGACTTCAGGGCTACACCTTC	CASSKMKGLQGYTF
-	TRBV6-1	many	TRBJ1-5	TGTGCCAGCACGTCCAGGGACAATCAGCCCCAGCATTTT	CASTSRDNQPQHF
TRBD1	TRBV11-2	many	TRBJ2-7	TGTGCCAGCAGTAAGGACAGGGGGCGTCGAGAGCAGTACTTC	CASSKDRGRREQYF
-	TRBV6-5	many	TRBJ2-7	TGTGCCAGCAGAAGCCCGGAGGGTCGGGAGCAGTACTTC	CASRSPEGREQYF
-	TRBV7-8	few	TRBJ2-3	TGTGCCAGCAGCTTAGCTACCCGGGTCTACCACACAGATACGCAGTATTTT	CASSLATRVYHTDTQYF
TRBD1	TRBV19	many	TRBJ2-2	TGTGCCAGTAGTCCTACAGGGGGCGTCTTGTCCGGGGAGCTGTTTTTT	CASSPTGGVLSGELFF
TRBD1	TRBV7-9	many	TRBJ1-1	TGTGCCAGCCGGCCCGTGACAGGGGTTTTGAACACTGAAGCTTTCTTT	CASRPVTGVLNTEAFF
-	TRBV11-2	many	TRBJ2-7	TGTGCCAGCAGCTTGGGCAGAACTTTTTCAGAGCAGTACTTC	CASSLGRTFSEQYF
TRBD1	TRBV18	many	TRBJ1-6	TGTGCCAGCTCACCCCGACAGGGAGTCTCACCCCTCCACTTT	CASSPRQGVSPLHF
TRBD1	TRBV24-1	many	TRBJ1-1	TGTGCCACCAGTGATTTGGACCAGACAGGGGGAATAGCCACTGAAGCTTTCTTT	CATSDLDQTGGIATEAFF
-	TRBV5-4	many	TRBJ2-3	TGTGCCAGCAGCGCATTCATCCGGACTATCATCACAGATACGCAGTATTTT	CASSAFIRTIITDTQYF
TRBD2	TRBV7-2	hyperexpanded	TRBJ2-5	TGTGCCAGCAGCGGAAAGTTGGGACTAGCCACGGCCCAGTACTTC	CASSGKLGLATAQYF
TRBD2	TRBV12-3/TRBV12-4	many	TRBJ2-3	TGTGCCACCTCCGAGCGGGGGGGCCCGGATACGCAGTATTTT	CATSERGGPDTQYF
-	TRBV18	many	TRBJ1-5	TGTGCCAGCTCACCCGGGGGTTTTCAGCCCCAGCATTTT	CASSPGGFQPQHF
TRBD1	TRBV23-1	-	TRBJ2-5	TGCGCCAGCAGTCAATACCTCCGGGACAGCAAAGAGACCCAGTACTTC	CASSQYLRDSKETQYF
TRBD1	TRBV15	many	TRBJ1-1	TGTGCCACCAGCAGTCCGGACAGGGGGCGCGAAGCTTTCTTT	CATSSPDRGREAFF
-	TRBV5-1	many	TRBJ2-5	TGCGCCAGCAGCCGTTACATGGACAGCCAAGAGACCCAGTACTTC	CASSRYMDSQETQYF
TRBD1	TRBV28	many	TRBJ1-1	TGTGCCAGCAGTCCCCAGGGGGCGAACACTGAAGCTTTCTTT	CASSPQGANTEAFF
-	TRBV19	few	TRBJ2-2	TGTGCCAGTAGTATAAAGAAGGCCCTGAACACCGGGGAGCTGTTTTTT	CASSIKKALNTGELFF
TRBD1	TRBV12-3/TRBV12-4	few	TRBJ1-2	TGTGCCAGCAGTTTAAGCCCTACAGGGGCTTGGGAAGGCTACACCTTC	CASSLSPTGAWEGYTF
TRBD2	TRBV11-2	few	TRBJ2-3	TGTGCCAGCAGCGCCCCGGGACTAGCGGGACCCAGCACAGATACGCAGTATTTT	CASSAPGLAGPSTDTQYF
-	TRBV7-9	many	TRBJ2-2	TGTGCCAGCAGCTACCCGGCACCTGGAGGGACCGGGGAGCTGTTTTTT	CASSYPAPGGTGELFF
TRBD2	TRBV5-4	-	TRBJ2-3	TGTGCCAGCAGCCCGACGACTAGCGGGGAGGGAGATACGCAGTATTTT	CASSPTTSGEGDTQYF
-	TRBV7-9	many	TRBJ2-1	TGTGCCAGCAGCTTATGGTGGGGGGGCAACAATGAGCAGTTCTTC	CASSLWWGGNNEQFF
-	TRBV2	many	TRBJ2-7	TGTGCCAGCAGTGAAGCTCGGGTAGTGGGCGAGCAGTACTTC	CASSEARVVGEQYF
TRBD2	TRBV7-9	few	TRBJ2-5	TGTGCCAGCAGCTCAGGAGGGCTAGCGGGGGGCTTGTACCAAGAGACCCAGTACTTC	CASSSGGLAGGLYQETQYF
TRBD1	TRBV5-4	many	TRBJ1-6	TGTGCCAGCAGCTGGGGGGACAGGAATTCACCCCTCCACTTT	CASSWGDRNSPLHF